The 2 T cell receptor beta chains listed next were all sequenced from one sample in a study of blood T cells in healthy people across ages. A J-beta primer mix and a sample-barcoded 5' primer were used in a second PCR of about 7 to 12 cycles. Using its own MiXCR run on the 5' RACE reads, TCRdb lists one record per CDR3 protein. Among 750,000 to 950,000 distinct CDR3 sequences listed, 40% to 65% were seen once. The specimen was blood. Receptors originate from a man of 80 years or more in good health.

The V gene is TRBV7-2, the J gene TRBJ2-1; D is uncertain. CDR3 length: 15 residues. CDR1 SGHTA and CDR2 FQGNSA come from the germline V gene. Trimming took off 1 base at V and 1 base at J, with 8 bases between the two ends. Here the CDR3 DNA reads TGTGCCAGCAGCTTAGGGGCAGATTCCTACAATGAGCAGTTCTTC. Translation: CASSLGADSYNEQFF.

Concerning this clonotype: The junction differs from germline at one of its ends, possibly a read error. The rearrangement joins TRBV27 to TRBJ2-7; tentatively, D is TRBD1 or TRBD2 (6 bases each). CDR3 length: 13 amino acids. Germline V gene lookup returns CDR1 MNHEY and CDR2 SMNVEV (reference sequence). This CDR3 is CARSLSGAVEQYF. The DNA for the CDR3 is TGTGCCCGCAGTCTATCGGGGGCAGTCGAGCAGTACTTC.